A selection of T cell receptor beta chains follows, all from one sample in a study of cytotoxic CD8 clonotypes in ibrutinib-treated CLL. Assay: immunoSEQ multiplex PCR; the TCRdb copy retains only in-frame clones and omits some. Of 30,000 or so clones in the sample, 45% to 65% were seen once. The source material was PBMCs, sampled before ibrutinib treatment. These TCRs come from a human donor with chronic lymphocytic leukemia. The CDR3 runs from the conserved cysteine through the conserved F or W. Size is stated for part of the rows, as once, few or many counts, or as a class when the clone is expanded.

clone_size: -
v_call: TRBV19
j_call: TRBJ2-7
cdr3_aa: CASSAYYRGRYEQYF

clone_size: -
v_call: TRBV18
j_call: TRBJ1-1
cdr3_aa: CASSRYRGLTEAFF

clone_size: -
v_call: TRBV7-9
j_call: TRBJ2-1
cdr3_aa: CASSTYQGEIYNEQFF

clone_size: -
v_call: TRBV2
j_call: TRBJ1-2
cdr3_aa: CASPHEGTGYGYTF

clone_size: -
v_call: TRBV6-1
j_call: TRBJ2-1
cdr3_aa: CASSELASSIEQFF

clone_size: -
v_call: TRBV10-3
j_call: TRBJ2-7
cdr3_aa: CAISGVGWADSYEQYF

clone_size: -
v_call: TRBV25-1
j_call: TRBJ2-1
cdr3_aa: CASSTSGLAGGSYNEQFF

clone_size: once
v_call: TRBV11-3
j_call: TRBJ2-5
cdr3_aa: CASSLDASPQETQYF

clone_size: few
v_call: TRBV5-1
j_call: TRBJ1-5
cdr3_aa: CASSLTGGQPQHF

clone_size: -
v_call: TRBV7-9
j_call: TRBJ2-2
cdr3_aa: CASSLAGKAGELFF

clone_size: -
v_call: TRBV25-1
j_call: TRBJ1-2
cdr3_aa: CASSAGGALDGYTF

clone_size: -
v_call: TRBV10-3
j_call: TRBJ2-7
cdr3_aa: CAIRQADTKGQYF

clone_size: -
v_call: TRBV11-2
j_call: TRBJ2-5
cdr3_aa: CASSLAGGLKTQYF

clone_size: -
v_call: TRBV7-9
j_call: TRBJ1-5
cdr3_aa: CASSPGGGSNQPQHF

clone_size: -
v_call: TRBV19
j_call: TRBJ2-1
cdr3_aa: CASSIRSEGSFYNEQFF

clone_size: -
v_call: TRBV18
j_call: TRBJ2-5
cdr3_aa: CASSPPGAAVGTQYF

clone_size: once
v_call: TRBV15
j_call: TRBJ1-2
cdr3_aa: CATSRDPDSTGGYTF

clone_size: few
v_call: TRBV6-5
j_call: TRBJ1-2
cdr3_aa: CASSLDGYYGYTF

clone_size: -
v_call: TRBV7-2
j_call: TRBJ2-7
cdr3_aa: CASSALAGVDEQYF

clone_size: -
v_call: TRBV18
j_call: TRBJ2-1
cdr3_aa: CASSLGPFAEQFF

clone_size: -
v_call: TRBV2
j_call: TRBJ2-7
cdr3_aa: CASRDYGGSQQYF

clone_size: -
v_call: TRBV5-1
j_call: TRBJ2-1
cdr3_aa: CASSLYFGGDNEQFF

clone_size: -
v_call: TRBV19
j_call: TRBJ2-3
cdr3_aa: CASSGRRFMMDTQYF

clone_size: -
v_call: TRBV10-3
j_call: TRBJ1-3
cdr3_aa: CAISERNSNTIYF

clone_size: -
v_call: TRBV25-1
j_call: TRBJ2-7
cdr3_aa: CASSRDSYEQYF

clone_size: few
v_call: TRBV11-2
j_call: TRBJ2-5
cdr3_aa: CASSLGLAGGLGETQYF

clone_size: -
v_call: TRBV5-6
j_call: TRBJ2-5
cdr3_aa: CASSLGTGGQETQYF

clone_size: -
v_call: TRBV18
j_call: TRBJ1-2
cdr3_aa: CASSHRDNYGYTF